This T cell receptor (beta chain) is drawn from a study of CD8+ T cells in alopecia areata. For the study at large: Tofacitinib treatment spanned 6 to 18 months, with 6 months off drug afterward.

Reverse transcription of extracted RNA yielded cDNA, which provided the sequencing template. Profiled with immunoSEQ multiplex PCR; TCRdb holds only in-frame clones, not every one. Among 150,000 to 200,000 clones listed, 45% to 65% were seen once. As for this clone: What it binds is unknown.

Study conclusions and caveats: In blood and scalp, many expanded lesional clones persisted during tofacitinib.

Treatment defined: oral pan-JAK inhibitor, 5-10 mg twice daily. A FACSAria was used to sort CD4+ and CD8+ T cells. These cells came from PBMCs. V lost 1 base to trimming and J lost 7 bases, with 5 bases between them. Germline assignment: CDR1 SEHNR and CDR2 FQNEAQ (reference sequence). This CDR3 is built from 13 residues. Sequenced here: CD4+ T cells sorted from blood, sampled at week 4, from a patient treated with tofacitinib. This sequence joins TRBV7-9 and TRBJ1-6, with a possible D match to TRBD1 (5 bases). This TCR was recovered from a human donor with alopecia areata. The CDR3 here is CASSLGQNSPLHF. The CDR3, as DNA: TGTGCCAGCAGCTTAGGACAGAATTCACCCCTCCACTTT. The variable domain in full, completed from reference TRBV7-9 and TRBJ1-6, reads DTGVSQNPRHKITKRGQNVTFRCDPISEHNRLYWYRQTLGQGPEFLTYFQNEAQLEKSRLLSDRFSAERPKGSFSTLEIQRTEQGDSAMYLCASSLGQNSPLHFGNGTRLTVT.